These 13 T cell receptor beta chains originate from one sample sequenced in a study of vaccination and CD4 T cells after COVID-19 (dated by TCRdb to between 2021 and 2022). These receptors have no identified antigens. Library generation was performed with PCR. Sequencing was performed on an Illumina iSeq 100. At the Johns Hopkins FTIC core, DNA from the cultured CD4+ T cells underwent TCR sequencing with the Oncomine TCR Beta short-read assay. The public reads were run again by TCRdb, first through fastp at Q25 and then through MiXCR, and only productive beta chains were kept. Identical CDR3 proteins give one entry, which carries the most common genes and DNA. The sample table holds some 17,000 distinct CDR3 sequences, of which over 30% were seen once. Around 8% of the sample comes from the top ten. The sample's treatment or condition label, in plain terms: approximately 9-day PBMC culture with coronavirus spike peptide pools or control peptides (ViraFEST assay).

Sequencing was carried out using CD4+ T cells from blood, cultured in vitro. These receptors all come from a human donor who had recovered from COVID-19.

The chain links TRBV30 to TRBJ1-1; the D is unclear. Trimming took 2 bases from V and 5 from J, leaving 6 bases between them. The CDR3 has 11 residues. Germline assignment: CDR1 GTSNPN and CDR2 SVGIG (reference sequence). The CDR3 nucleotides read TGTGCCTGGAGTTCGAGGACTGAAGCTTTCTTT. Translated: CAWSSRTEAFF.

This clonotype came up a few times. This sequence joins TRBV20-1 and TRBJ2-3, with D unclear. The length of the CDR3 is 13 residues. Trimming pared 6 bases from V and 1 base from J, leaving 11 bases between. Germline lookup yields CDR1 DFQATT and CDR2 SNEGSKA (reference sequence). CDR3 DNA: TGCAGTGCAAGGATGTATGGCACAGATACGCAGTATTTT. Its protein is CSARMYGTDTQYF.

This clonotype was seen a handful of times. CDR3 sequence: CASSLGGKQETQYF. In nucleotides, the CDR3 is TGTGCCAGCAGCTTAGGTGGGAAACAAGAGACCCAGTACTTC. The rearrangement joins TRBV11-1 to TRBJ2-5; D gene unclear. Trimming took 1 base from V and 2 from J, leaving 8 bases between them. The CDR3 loop spans 14 amino acids. CDR1 and CDR2 from the germline V gene are SGHAT and FQDESV (reference sequence).

This chain connects TRBV6-1 to TRBJ1-2, with 7 positions matching TRBD1. Germline values: CDR1 MNHNS, CDR2 SASEGT. Unmatched junction bases numbered 10, after V lost 6 bases and J lost 0 bases. The CDR3 contains 16 residues. The CDR3 sequence is CASSPHGTETNYGYTF. CDR3 sequence (DNA): TGTGCCAGCAGCCCACACGGGACAGAAACTAACTATGGCTACACCTTC.

The V call is TRBV6-4, the J call TRBJ1-1; 10 nucleotides align to TRBD1. Trimming at V came to 7 bases and at J to 7 bases, leaving 6 bases not matched to a gene. The germline V gene encodes CDR1 MRHNA and CDR2 SNTAGT. The CDR3 length is 13 residues. CDR3 coding DNA: TGTGCCAGCAAGGGACAGGGGACTAATGAAGCTTTCTTT. This translates into CASKGQGTNEAFF.

V usage is TRBV20-1 and J usage is TRBJ1-5; D might be TRBD1 (5 bases). Trimming took off 4 bases at V and 5 bases at J, with 12 bases between the two ends. The CDR3 runs to 13 residues. Germline V lookup: CDR1 DFQATT, CDR2 SNEGSKA (reference sequence). This chain's CDR3 is CSAKSGPHQPQHF. CDR3 sequence (DNA): TGCAGTGCTAAGTCGGGACCGCATCAGCCCCAGCATTTT.

V and J are TRBV18 and TRBJ1-2; D perhaps matches TRBD1 (6 bases). The germline gives CDR1 KGHSH, CDR2 LQKENI. Between the trimmed V and J ends, which lost 0 bases and 4 bases, there was a span of 9 bases. The CDR3 contains 14 residues. DNA for the CDR3: TGTGCCAGCTCACCACCGACAGGAGGCTATGGCTACACCTTC. Translating gives CASSPPTGGYGYTF.

This chain joins TRBV20-1 and TRBJ2-7; 8 bases match TRBD2. Trimming at V came to 7 bases and at J to 5 bases, leaving 13 bases not matched to a gene. The germline V gene has CDR1 DFQATT and CDR2 SNEGSKA (reference sequence). This CDR3 has 14 residues. The CDR3 sequence is CSGAGLGLDDEQYF. Here the CDR3 DNA reads TGCAGTGGCGCTGGGCTGGGACTAGACGACGAGCAGTACTTC.

The chain is built from TRBV20-1 and TRBJ2-7; D is possibly TRBD2 (7 bases). Germline V CDR1 and CDR2: DFQATT, SNEGSKA (reference sequence). The CDR3 runs 14 residues. The V gene lost 6 bases and the J gene lost 0 bases, with 15 bases spanning the gap. The DNA of the CDR3 is TGCAGTGCCCTCCAAGGGGGGGACTCCTACGAGCAGTACTTC. This encodes CSALQGGDSYEQYF.

The chain couples TRBV10-2 to TRBJ2-5; 7 nucleotides line up with TRBD1. V was pared by 7 bases and J by 1 base, with 3 bases of the junction left unmatched. Germline V gives CDR1 WSHSY, CDR2 SAAADI. The CDR3 has 13 amino acids. CDR3 nucleotides: TGCGCCAGCAATGGGGACAGCCAAGAGACCCAGTACTTC. Translation gives CASNGDSQETQYF.

The J gene is TRBJ2-3, the V gene TRBV20-1, with TRBD2 matching over 8 bases. CDR1 and CDR2 (germline): DFQATT, SNEGSKA (reference sequence). The junction had 4 bases not matched to a gene; V was cut back by 8 bases and J by 6 bases. This CDR3 region has 11 residues. The CDR3 spells CSLGGVDTQYF. Here the CDR3 DNA reads TGCAGTCTCGGGGGGGTGGATACGCAGTATTTT.

This rearrangement joins TRBV12-3 or TRBV12-4 to TRBJ2-5; D gene unclear. The CDR3 covers 13 residues. Trimming left V 7 bases short and J 1 base short, with 10 bases between. The CDR3 sequence: CASTSSAQETQYF. For the CDR3, the DNA is TGTGCCAGCACGAGCAGCGCCCAAGAGACCCAGTACTTC.

The V and J genes are TRBV20-1 and TRBJ2-2; 9 bases agree with TRBD2. The CDR3 has 15 residues. The V gene end was trimmed by 7 bases and the J gene end by 5 bases; junction bases not matched to a gene: 11. Germline loops: CDR1 DFQATT, CDR2 SNEGSKA (reference sequence). CDR3 coding DNA: TGCAGTGGAAGTGGGACTAGCTTCGGGACCGGGGAGCTGTTTTTT. Residues: CSGSGTSFGTGELFF.